One and the same sample provided the 28 T cell receptor beta chains below, sequenced in a study of blood T cell repertoires in COVID-19. Generated by immunoSEQ multiplex PCR, the TCRdb table keeps only in-frame clones and is missing some. In the table there are hundreds of thousands of clones, around 90% of which are singletons. Input material: peripheral blood. These receptors were collected from a woman in her forties or fifties who had recovered from COVID-19.

This chain uses TRBV15 with TRBJ2-3; 7 nucleotides agree with TRBD2. The CDR3 length is 15 residues. With 6 bases clipped from V and 4 bases from J, the junction kept 10 bases outside the gene matches. CDR1 LNHNV and CDR2 YYDKDF come from the germline V gene (reference sequence). DNA of the CDR3: TGTGCCACCAGTGAACTGGGAGGGGCCCCAGATACGCAGTATTTT. The encoded protein is CATSELGGAPDTQYF. Using reference TRBV15 and TRBJ2-3 for the parts outside the CDR3, the full variable domain is DAMVIQNPRYQVTQFGKPVTLSCSQTLNHNVMYWYQQKSSQAPKLLFHYYDKDFNNEADTPDNFQSRRPNTSFCFLDIRSPGLGDTAMYLCATSELGGAPDTQYFGPGTRLTVL.

This clone was counted a few times. The chain carries TRBV7-2 and TRBJ1-1; the D gene is possibly TRBD1 (6 bases). CDR3 length: 14 residues. Trimming pared 5 bases from V and 8 bases from J, leaving 18 bases between. CDR1 and CDR2 from the germline V gene are SGHTA and FQGNSA. CDR3 nucleotide sequence: TGTGCCAGCAGCCCAGGAGTGGTCAGGGGAGAAGCTTTCTTT. Translating gives CASSPGVVRGEAFF. The variable domain in full, with the rest retrieved from reference TRBV7-2 and TRBJ1-1, is GAGVSQSPSNKVTEKGKDVELRCDPISGHTALYWYRQSLGQGLEFLIYFQGNSAPDKSGLPSDRFSAERTGGSVSTLTIQRTQQEDSAVYLCASSPGVVRGEAFFGQGTRLTVV.

This chain uses TRBV6-5 with TRBJ1-2; D perhaps matches TRBD1 (5 bases). Germline lookup yields CDR1 MNHEY and CDR2 SVGAGI. V was cut by 4 bases and J by 3 bases, with 9 bases left in between. CDR3 length: 13 amino acids. CDR3 residues: CASSSQTDYGYTF. The DNA of the CDR3 is TGTGCCAGCAGTTCCCAGACAGACTATGGCTACACCTTC.

The V call is TRBV27, the J call TRBJ1-2; the match to TRBD1 covers 9 bases. From germline, CDR1 is MNHEY and CDR2 SMNVEV (reference sequence). V trimming: 6 bases; J trimming: 4 bases; junction bases outside the gene matches: 3. The CDR3 sequence is 13 residues long. The CDR3 nucleotides are TGTGCCAGCAGGACAGGGGGGATCTATGGCTACACCTTC. It specifies CASRTGGIYGYTF.

The V and J genes are TRBV19 and TRBJ2-3; a possible D gene is TRBD2 (6 bases). The germline V gene encodes CDR1 LNHDA and CDR2 SQIVND (reference sequence). CDR3 length: 16 residues. The V gene lost 6 bases and the J gene lost 6 bases, with 22 bases spanning the gap. This CDR3 is CASSTLSQAGIDTQYF. Here the CDR3 DNA reads TGTGCCAGTAGCACCCTCAGCCAAGCGGGTATTGATACGCAGTATTTT.

This clone was seen a single time. The chain combines TRBV2 with TRBJ1-1; D uncertain. The germline gives CDR1 SNHLY, CDR2 FYNNEI. The V gene lost 1 base and the J gene lost 7 bases, with 10 bases spanning the gap. There are 13 residues in the CDR3. The CDR3, as DNA: TGTGCCAGCAGTGAAGTAAGAGAGAATGAAGCTTTCTTT. Its translation is CASSEVRENEAFF.

The gene calls are TRBV29-1 and TRBJ1-2, with 8 bases aligning to TRBD1. V gave up 7 bases and J gave up 8 bases; unmatched junction bases: 21. The CDR3 is 16 residues long. The germline CDR1 and CDR2 sequences are SQVTM and ANQGSEA. The CDR3 nucleotides read TGCAGCGCCTACTTCGCGGGGACAGGACAGGTAGGCGGCTACACCTTC. Translating gives CSAYFAGTGQVGGYTF. Variable domain in full (rest from reference TRBV29-1 and TRBJ1-2): SAVISQKPSRDICQRGTSLTIQCQVDSQVTMMFWYRQQPGQSLTLIATANQGSEATYESGFVIDKFPISRPNLTFSTLTVSNMSPEDSSIYLCSAYFAGTGQVGGYTFGSGTRLTVV.

This chain connects TRBV6-2 or TRBV6-3 to TRBJ1-1; TRBD1 matches 7 bases. This CDR3 comprises 14 residues. V was clipped by 6 bases and J by 2 bases; unmatched bases: 6. Germline loops: CDR1 MNHEY, CDR2 SVGEGT. The CDR3 here is CASSPHRGNTEAFF. CDR3 sequence (DNA): TGTGCCAGCAGCCCCCACAGGGGAAACACTGAAGCTTTCTTT.

The rearrangement links TRBV19 to TRBJ2-3; 10 bases agree with TRBD1. The CDR3 sequence is 16 residues long. Germline trimming cut 5 bases from V and 2 bases from J; bases unmatched to any gene: 7. Per the germline V gene, CDR1 is LNHDA and CDR2 is SQIVND (reference sequence). The CDR3, as DNA: TGTGCCAGTAGTGTTTCGGGACAGGGGCTCACAGATACGCAGTATTTT. It is translated as CASSVSGQGLTDTQYF.

The table lists this clone with a few counts. The chain has TRBV6-6 and TRBJ1-6; D gene uncertain. CDR3 length: 15 amino acids. Trimming left V 1 base short and J 7 bases short, with 11 bases between. The germline CDR1 and CDR2 sequences are MNHNY and SVGAGI (reference sequence). Here the CDR3 DNA reads TGTGCCAGCAGTTACTGGGAGGGCGGCAATTCACCCCTCCACTTT. Encoded protein: CASSYWEGGNSPLHF.

This clone was counted once. The chain is built from TRBV6-4 and TRBJ2-3, with 7 bases matching TRBD2. J gave up 3 bases and V 1 base, and 7 bases lay outside the gene matches. Germline CDR1 and CDR2: MRHNA and SNTAGT. CDR3 length: 16 amino acids. CDR3 bases: TGTGCCAGCAGTGACTTTCCCATTAGCGGGACAGATACGCAGTATTTT. As protein: CASSDFPISGTDTQYF.

This clone was detected a few times. The chain is built from TRBV6-2 or TRBV6-3 and TRBJ2-3, with 8 bases aligning to TRBD1. V dropped 6 bases and J dropped 6; count of bases not matched to a gene: 17. The CDR3 has 17 amino acids. CDR1 is MNHEY, CDR2 SVGEGT, per germline. The CDR3 loop reads CASSSIDRGSFTDTQYF. CDR3 DNA: TGTGCCAGCAGCTCCATAGACAGGGGCAGTTTTACGGATACGCAGTATTTT.

The chain uses TRBV5-8 and TRBJ1-1; possible D gene TRBD1, 5 bases. Germline CDR1 and CDR2: SGHTS and YDEGEE. The CDR3 consists of 13 residues. Trimming took 4 bases from V and 6 from J, leaving 13 bases between them. The DNA of the CDR3 is TGTGCCAGCAGCCCGGCGTGGGGGGCTGAAGCTTTCTTT. Its protein is CASSPAWGAEAFF.

The chain uses TRBV6-4 and TRBJ1-5; D might be TRBD1 (6 bases). V lost 7 bases to trimming and J lost 2 bases, with 15 bases between them. CDR1 and CDR2 (germline): MRHNA, SNTAGT. The CDR3 loop spans 15 amino acids. The DNA of the CDR3 is TGTGCCAGCACCGAGACAGGAACTGGCAATCAGCCCCAGCATTTT. Translating it yields CASTETGTGNQPQHF.

The V gene is TRBV20-1, the J gene TRBJ1-3, with D unresolved. This CDR3 region has 11 residues. Germline CDR1 is DFQATT and CDR2 is SNEGSKA (reference sequence). The germline V and J ends were trimmed by 3 bases and 7 bases, with 7 bases remaining between them. Written as DNA, the CDR3 is TGCAGTGCTAGGGTAGAGAACACCATATATTTT. This encodes CSARVENTIYF.

V usage is TRBV30 and J usage is TRBJ1-2, with unresolved D. Between the trimmed V and J ends, which lost 1 base and 7 bases, there was a span of 10 bases. The CDR3 totals 12 residues. Germline CDR1 is GTSNPN and CDR2 is SVGIG (reference sequence). This CDR3 reads CAWSDSPGGYTF. The CDR3 nucleotides are TGTGCCTGGAGTGACTCCCCCGGTGGCTACACCTTC.

The chain combines TRBV20-1 with TRBJ2-7, with 14 bases that match TRBD2. V dropped 3 bases and J dropped 11; count of bases not matched to a gene: 9. This CDR3 is 14 amino acids long. Germline-derived CDR1 and CDR2 are DFQATT and SNEGSKA (reference sequence). CDR3 nucleotide sequence: TGCAGTGCTAGTCCCGGGACTAGCGGGGGACCCGAGTACTTC. It translates to CSASPGTSGGPEYF.

The chain uses TRBV25-1 and TRBJ1-2, with 10 bases fitting TRBD1. Germline V CDR1 and CDR2: MGHDK, SYGVNS. Unmatched junction bases numbered 5, after V lost 4 bases and J lost 3 bases. The CDR3 spans 15 residues. CDR3 in amino acids: CASSGIGQGDYGYTF. Here the CDR3 DNA reads TGTGCCAGCAGTGGTATAGGACAGGGGGACTATGGCTACACCTTC.

CDR3: CASSQDRFSGNTIYF. CDR3 bases: TGTGCCAGCAGCCAAGACAGGTTCTCTGGAAACACCATATATTTT. The chain has TRBV3-1 (or the pseudogene TRBV3-2) and TRBJ1-3; D remains ambiguous. Trimming stripped 0 bases from V and 0 bases from J, with 6 bases between. Germline values: CDR1 LGHDT, CDR2 YNNKEL (reference sequence). This CDR3 has 15 amino acids.

This chain connects TRBV11-2 to TRBJ2-7; TRBD2 matches 11 bases. CDR3 length: 15 amino acids. From germline, CDR1 is SGHAT and CDR2 FQNNGV. The V and J ends lost 5 bases and 6 bases, in that order; junction bases with no gene match: 9. The CDR3 DNA reads TGTGCCAGCAGCGCAATAGCGGGAGGGCCTCGCGAGCAGTACTTC. Translated, it gives CASSAIAGGPREQYF. The whole variable domain, filled in from reference TRBV11-2 and TRBJ2-7, reads EAGVAQSPRYKIIEKRQSVAFWCNPISGHATLYWYQQILGQGPKLLIQFQNNGVVDDSQLPKDRFSAERLKGVDSTLKIQPAKLEDSAVYLCASSAIAGGPREQYFGPGTRLTVT.

This rearrangement joins TRBV3-1 (or the pseudogene TRBV3-2) to TRBJ2-3, with a weak D call TRBD2 (6 bases). The germline V gene has CDR1 LGHDT and CDR2 YNNKEL (reference sequence). The CDR3 covers 15 residues. V was cut by 4 bases and J by 4 bases, with 15 bases left in between. The CDR3 reads CASSPRDSEADTQYF. CDR3 bases: TGTGCCAGCAGCCCCCGGGACTCCGAGGCAGATACGCAGTATTTT.

The rearrangement uses TRBV28 and TRBJ2-1; TRBD2 matches 9 bases. The CDR3 length is 13 residues. Germline V gene sequence: CDR1 MDHEN, CDR2 SYDVKM. V lost 7 bases and J lost 12; bases outside the gene matches: 10. CDR3 protein: CASNGGRAPVQFF. The DNA for the CDR3 is TGTGCCAGCAACGGCGGGAGGGCCCCGGTGCAGTTCTTC.

The genes are TRBV5-1 and TRBJ1-1; D unclear. The CDR3 has 14 amino acids. Trimming took 1 base from V and 3 from J, leaving 10 bases between them. Germline-derived CDR1 and CDR2 are SGHRS and YFSETQ. CDR3 in amino acids: CASSLQGSYTEAFF. The CDR3 DNA sequence: TGCGCCAGCAGCTTGCAAGGGAGCTACACTGAAGCTTTCTTT.

The rearrangement joins TRBV4-3 to TRBJ2-3; D is possibly TRBD1 (5 bases). The CDR3 is 13 residues long. The V and J ends lost 3 bases and 4 bases respectively, with 8 bases between them. Germline V gene data show CDR1 as LGHNA and CDR2 as YSLEER. CDR3 region: CASSQQGSDTQYF. Written as DNA, the CDR3 is TGCGCCAGCAGCCAGCAGGGATCAGATACGCAGTATTTT.

The chain joins TRBV28 to TRBJ1-2; 12 bases match TRBD1. This CDR3 has 17 residues. Germline V gives CDR1 MDHEN, CDR2 SYDVKM. Losses at the gene ends were 5 bases for V and 3 bases for J; bases not matched to a gene: 10. CDR3 DNA: TGTGCCAGCAGTCCCCCCGGGACAGGGGGCGCCGACTATGGCTACACCTTC. It is translated as CASSPPGTGGADYGYTF.

The CDR3: CASSPRKAGSRSYEQYF. Written as DNA, the CDR3 is TGTGCCAGTAGTCCGCGGAAGGCTGGAAGCCGTTCCTACGAGCAGTACTTC. The chain employs TRBV19 and TRBJ2-7; no clear D. V dropped 5 bases and J dropped 1 base, with 21 bases sitting between them. This CDR3 contains 17 residues. The germline gives CDR1 LNHDA, CDR2 SQIVND (reference sequence).

The CDR3 sequence is CASSLGAGSHAYEQFF. In DNA, the CDR3 is TGCGCCAGCAGCTTGGGGGCCGGGAGTCATGCGTATGAGCAGTTCTTC. The gene calls are TRBV5-1 and TRBJ2-1; a possible D gene is TRBD2 (6 bases). There are 16 residues in the CDR3. The ends were cut back, 0 bases at V and 8 bases at J, with 18 bases in the middle. CDR1 and CDR2 from the germline V gene are SGHRS and YFSETQ.

The genes are TRBV19 and TRBJ1-4, with TRBD1 matching 9 bases. From germline, CDR1 is LNHDA and CDR2 SQIVND (reference sequence). Trimming took 4 bases from V and 5 from J; bases not matched to a gene: 5. The CDR3 sequence is 15 residues long. The CDR3 DNA reads as TGTGCCAGTAGTACCGCCGGGACAGGGAATGAAAAACTGTTTTTT. Protein: CASSTAGTGNEKLFF.